One sample yielded the 30 T cell receptor beta chains listed below, sequenced in a study of PD-1 blockade in classical Hodgkin lymphoma. Clones were read by immunoSEQ multiplex PCR, and TCRdb kept only the in-frame ones, dropping some. Of roughly 50,000 clones in the sample, roughly 89% were seen once. Documented time point: cycle 4 day 1 (C4D1), after five to seven weeks of nivolumab. Each patient relapsed following autologous stem cell transplantation, and prior brentuximab vedotin exposure differed. The sample in question was peripheral blood mononuclear cells (PBMCs), obtained before the fourth cycle of nivolumab. The receptors stem from a human donor with classical Hodgkin lymphoma.

This chain links TRBV7-8 with TRBJ2-1; D possibly corresponds to TRBD2 (5 bases). Germline V gives CDR1 SGHVS, CDR2 FQNEAQ. This CDR3 has 16 residues. V was clipped by 0 bases and J by 7 bases, with 16 bases between them. DNA of the CDR3: TGTGCCAGCAGCTTAGCGCCGGGGATAGCTGTGAATGAGCAGTTCTTC. Encoded protein: CASSLAPGIAVNEQFF.

The chain carries TRBV7-9 and TRBJ2-1; possibly TRBD2 for D (6 bases). The CDR3 is made up of 16 amino acids. In germline, CDR1 is SEHNR, CDR2 FQNEAQ (reference sequence). The V and J ends lost 1 base and 5 bases respectively, with 15 bases between them. The CDR3 sequence: CASSLGLAGTHNEQFF. CDR3 bases: TGTGCCAGCAGCTTAGGTTTGGCGGGAACCCACAATGAGCAGTTCTTC.

J is TRBJ2-5 and V is TRBV5-1; D remains ambiguous. V was pared by 4 bases and J by 3 bases, with 4 bases between. The V gene's germline CDR1 is SGHRS and CDR2 YFSETQ. The CDR3 consists of 11 residues. The CDR3 sequence is CASSLKETQYF. CDR3 coding DNA: TGCGCCAGCAGCCTTAAAGAGACCCAGTACTTC.

The chain links TRBV19 to TRBJ1-4, with a tentative D call TRBD1 (6 bases). Trimming pared 3 bases from V and 1 base from J, leaving 9 bases between. The CDR3 has 15 residues. From germline, CDR1 is LNHDA and CDR2 SQIVND (reference sequence). DNA for the CDR3: TGTGCCAGTAGTATTACAGGGCGAACTAATGAAAAACTGTTTTTT. It is translated as CASSITGRTNEKLFF. The variable domain in full, with the rest retrieved from reference TRBV19 and TRBJ1-4, is DGGITQSPKYLFRKEGQNVTLSCEQNLNHDAMYWYRQDPGQGLRLIYYSQIVNDFQKGDIAEGYSVSREKKESFPLTVTSAQKNPTAFYLCASSITGRTNEKLFFGSGTQLSVL.

CDR3 protein: CASSTDRGLGNQPQHF. DNA of the CDR3: TGTGCCAGCAGCACGGACAGGGGGCTAGGCAATCAGCCCCAGCATTTT. This chain links TRBV27 with TRBJ1-5, with 11 bases fitting TRBD1. The CDR3 has 16 amino acids. V trimming: 6 bases; J trimming: 2 bases; junction bases outside the gene matches: 6. The germline V gene has CDR1 MNHEY and CDR2 SMNVEV (reference sequence).

By sample share, this clone is large. The V and J genes are TRBV4-1 and TRBJ1-1; the D is unclear. Germline CDR1 is MGHRA and CDR2 is YSYEKL. This CDR3 is built from 15 residues. V lost 0 bases and J 1 base, leaving 9 bases between the germline ends. This CDR3 reads CASSQDAPGNTEAFF. DNA for the CDR3: TGCGCCAGCAGCCAAGATGCGCCCGGGAACACTGAAGCTTTCTTT.

The genes are TRBV5-1 and TRBJ2-7, with no clear D. The V and J ends lost 0 bases and 3 bases respectively, with 7 bases between them. There are 13 residues in the CDR3. Germline loops: CDR1 SGHRS, CDR2 YFSETQ. The CDR3 region has the DNA TGCGCCAGCAGCTTGGATTCTATCTACGAGCAGTACTTC. Encoded protein: CASSLDSIYEQYF. Drawing the rest from reference TRBV5-1 and TRBJ2-7, the complete variable domain is KAGVTQTPRYLIKTRGQQVTLSCSPISGHRSVSWYQQTPGQGLQFLFEYFSETQRNKGNFPGRFSGRQFSNSRSEMNVSTLELGDSALYLCASSLDSIYEQYFGPGTRLTVT.

The gene calls are TRBV19 and TRBJ2-4, with D tentatively TRBD1 (5 bases). V lost 5 bases to trimming and J lost 0 bases, with 11 bases between them. Germline assignment: CDR1 LNHDA and CDR2 SQIVND (reference sequence). CDR3 length equals 15 residues. Here the CDR3 DNA reads TGTGCCAGTAGTGGGGCTCTGCTAGCCAAAAACATTCAGTACTTC. As protein: CASSGALLAKNIQYF.

The CDR3 DNA reads TGTGCCAGCAGCTTAGTACCGGGGGTTACGAGTGAGCAGTTCTTC. This translates into CASSLVPGVTSEQFF. This sequence joins TRBV11-3 and TRBJ2-1; tentative D call: TRBD2 (6 bases). The CDR3 runs to 15 residues. Germline V gives CDR1 SGHNT, CDR2 YENEEA. Between the trimmed V and J ends, which lost 1 base and 9 bases, there was a span of 16 bases.

The CDR3 DNA is TGTGCCACCAGCATCCGGGACGGTGCCTACAATGAGCAGTTCTTC. Its translation: CATSIRDGAYNEQFF. The V and J genes are TRBV15 and TRBJ2-1; D may be TRBD1 or TRBD2 (5 bases each). Trimming took 4 bases from V and 2 from J, leaving 12 bases between them. In germline, CDR1 is LNHNV, CDR2 YYDKDF (reference sequence). This CDR3 is 15 amino acids long.

This clone was recorded once. The CDR3 sequence is CASRRTANTGELFF. In DNA, the CDR3 is TGTGCCAGCAGAAGGACCGCGAACACCGGGGAGCTGTTTTTT. V is TRBV25-1 and J is TRBJ2-2, with D uncertain. V lost 6 bases, J lost 0 bases, and 8 bases lay in between. Germline V gives CDR1 MGHDK, CDR2 SYGVNS. The CDR3 contains 14 residues.

V and J are TRBV5-1 and TRBJ1-2; weak D call: TRBD1 (5 bases). Germline V CDR1 and CDR2: SGHRS, YFSETQ. The CDR3 is 14 residues long. The V gene lost 4 bases and the J gene lost 4 bases, with 14 bases spanning the gap. The CDR3 loop reads CASSPSGEPYGYTF. CDR3 DNA sequence: TGCGCCAGCAGCCCCTCGGGGGAGCCCTATGGCTACACCTTC.

The V and J genes are TRBV25-1 and TRBJ2-1; D call uncertain. Germline CDR1 is MGHDK and CDR2 is SYGVNS. The CDR3 has 17 residues. V was clipped by 5 bases and J by 3 bases, with 20 bases between them. The CDR3 reads CASSPPPGGQDYNEQFF. The CDR3 nucleotides are TGTGCCAGCAGTCCCCCCCCCGGTGGGCAGGACTACAATGAGCAGTTCTTC.

CDR3 sequence (DNA): TGTGCCAGCAGCCCGTCCGTTCGGGACAATGAGCAGTTCTTC. It encodes CASSPSVRDNEQFF. The rearrangement uses TRBV14 and TRBJ2-1, with D unclear. CDR1 and CDR2 (germline): SGHDN, FVKESK. Trimming took 4 bases from V and 5 from J, leaving 12 bases between them. The CDR3 has 14 residues.

The chain joins TRBV6-1 to TRBJ2-1, with 8 bases identical to TRBD2. In germline, CDR1 is MNHNS, CDR2 SASEGT. This CDR3 has 14 residues. J gave up 8 bases and V 8 bases, and 11 bases lay outside the gene matches. This chain's CDR3 is CASRWTSGGDEQFF. The CDR3 coding sequence is TGTGCCAGCCGTTGGACCTCCGGGGGGGATGAGCAGTTCTTC.

The V and J genes are TRBV2 and TRBJ2-5; no clear D. V gave up 9 bases and J gave up 4 bases, with 18 bases separating them. Germline V lookup: CDR1 SNHLY, CDR2 FYNNEI. The CDR3 has 14 residues. The chain's CDR3 is CARLGRAGLETQYF. CDR3 nucleotide sequence: TGTGCCAGATTGGGCAGAGCCGGCCTAGAGACCCAGTACTTC.

The chain carries TRBV5-1 and TRBJ2-3, with 9 positions matching TRBD2. There are 17 residues in the CDR3. J was trimmed by 1 base and V by 0 bases; bases with no gene match: 6. Germline V gene data show CDR1 as SGHRS and CDR2 as YFSETQ. CDR3 in DNA: TGCGCCAGCAGCTTGGAACCCAGCGGGAGGCGCACAGATACGCAGTATTTT. Translated, it gives CASSLEPSGRRTDTQYF.

The chain joins TRBV27 to TRBJ2-7; the D gene is possibly TRBD1 (5 bases). CDR3 length equals 13 residues. Germline CDR1 and CDR2: MNHEY and SMNVEV (reference sequence). Trimming left V 5 bases short and J 0 bases short, with 8 bases between. The DNA for the CDR3 is TGTGCCAGCAGTAGGGGAAGCTCCTACGAGCAGTACTTC. This codes for CASSRGSSYEQYF.

J is TRBJ2-3 and V is TRBV7-9, with D perhaps matching TRBD2 (5 bases). Trimming cost V 8 bases and J 4 bases, with 10 bases left between them. This CDR3 is built from 12 residues. CDR1 and CDR2 from the germline V gene are SEHNR and FQNEAQ (reference sequence). CDR3 DNA sequence: TGTGCCAGCTCGAACGGGGCAGATACGCAGTATTTT. It codes for CASSNGADTQYF. Variable domain in full (rest from reference TRBV7-9 and TRBJ2-3): DTGVSQNPRHKITKRGQNVTFRCDPISEHNRLYWYRQTLGQGPEFLTYFQNEAQLEKSRLLSDRFSAERPKGSFSTLEIQRTEQGDSAMYLCASSNGADTQYFGPGTRLTVL.

The V gene is TRBV6-6, the J gene TRBJ1-5; a weak D match, TRBD1 (6 bases). V shed 4 bases and J shed 6 bases, with 13 bases lying between them. From germline, CDR1 is MNHNY and CDR2 SVGAGI (reference sequence). The CDR3 loop spans 14 amino acids. The CDR3: CASSSSRGFQPQHF. CDR3 nucleotides: TGTGCCAGCAGTTCTAGCAGGGGTTTTCAGCCCCAGCATTTT.

V and J are TRBV29-1 and TRBJ2-3; 7 bases are a match to TRBD2. V lost 7 bases, J lost 7 bases, and 11 bases stayed unmatched. Germline loops: CDR1 SQVTM, CDR2 ANQGSEA. The CDR3 sequence is 13 residues long. The CDR3 spells CSAPGLPGNTQYF. In nucleotides, the CDR3 is TGCAGCGCCCCGGGACTACCCGGAAATACGCAGTATTTT.

J is TRBJ1-5 and V is TRBV5-1; tentative D call: TRBD1 (6 bases). Germline CDR1 is SGHRS and CDR2 is YFSETQ. Trimming shortened V by 3 bases and J by 7 bases, and 17 bases separated the two germline ends. This CDR3 comprises 15 residues. The CDR3 DNA is TGCGCCAGCAGCTCTACAGGGTTAGGAGGCCAGCCCCAGCATTTT. Protein: CASSSTGLGGQPQHF.

The chain links TRBV6-1 to TRBJ2-2; D gene uncertain. Trimming took off 2 bases at V and 0 bases at J, with 4 bases between the two ends. The CDR3 extends over 14 amino acids. Per the germline V gene, CDR1 is MNHNS and CDR2 is SASEGT. This CDR3 reads CASSEQANTGELFF. The CDR3 bases are TGTGCCAGCAGTGAACAGGCGAACACCGGGGAGCTGTTTTTT.

CDR3 DNA sequence: TGTGCCAGCAGCTACCAGGGATTCGGCACCGGGGAGCTGTTTTTT. The encoded protein is CASSYQGFGTGELFF. This chain links TRBV7-3 with TRBJ2-2, with a possible D match to TRBD1 (5 bases). V was trimmed by 4 bases and J by 4 bases, leaving 13 bases between them. The CDR3 has 15 residues. Germline values: CDR1 SGHTA, CDR2 FQGTGA.

The chain couples TRBV27 to TRBJ2-7, with D perhaps matching TRBD1 (5 bases). Trimming shortened V by 5 bases and J by 4 bases, and 18 bases separated the two germline ends. In germline, CDR1 is MNHEY, CDR2 SMNVEV (reference sequence). The CDR3 consists of 15 residues. The CDR3 spells CASSQRGQFNYEQYF. The DNA for the CDR3 is TGTGCCAGCAGTCAAAGGGGTCAATTCAATTACGAGCAGTACTTC.

This CDR3 is CSVEDPNDRYEQYF. As DNA, the CDR3 is TGCAGCGTTGAAGATCCGAACGATCGCTACGAGCAGTACTTC. The chain employs TRBV29-1 and TRBJ2-7; no clear D. The CDR3 has 14 residues. CDR1 is SQVTM and CDR2 is ANQGSEA in the germline V gene. Trimming stripped 0 bases from V and 3 bases from J, with 12 bases between.

Note on this clone: Other DNA sequences in the same sample also yield this CDR3. V usage is TRBV6-1 and J usage is TRBJ2-2, with D unresolved. Germline CDR1 and CDR2: MNHNS and SASEGT. V lost 2 bases, J lost 1 base, and 8 bases lay in between. The CDR3 runs 15 residues. The CDR3 spells CASSETPGNTGELFF. CDR3 sequence (DNA): TGTGCCAGCAGTGAAACTCCCGGGAACACCGGGGAGCTGTTTTTT.

The rearrangement joins TRBV5-4 to TRBJ2-3; a possible D gene is TRBD1 (6 bases). CDR1 and CDR2 (germline): SGHNT, YYREEE (reference sequence). CDR3 length: 16 residues. Trimming cost V 4 bases and J 2 bases, with 17 bases left between them. DNA of the CDR3: TGTGCCAGCAGCAAGGACGCAGGGGATTTCACAGATACGCAGTATTTT. It is translated as CASSKDAGDFTDTQYF.

The rearrangement joins TRBV6-4 to TRBJ2-1, with 7 bases aligning to TRBD2. Trimming at V came to 4 bases and at J to 5 bases, leaving 8 bases not matched to a gene. Per germline, CDR1 MRHNA and CDR2 SNTAGT. The CDR3 runs 15 residues. The CDR3 region is CASSVEGGRNNEQFF. The CDR3 region has the DNA TGTGCCAGCAGTGTCGAGGGAGGGAGAAACAATGAGCAGTTCTTC.

The chain's CDR3 is CASSLPGGTEAFF. In DNA, the CDR3 is TGTGCCAGCAGCCTACCGGGGGGAACTGAAGCTTTCTTT. The rearrangement joins TRBV7-3 to TRBJ1-1; weak D call: TRBD1 (5 bases). Trimming cost V 5 bases and J 5 bases, with 12 bases left between them. There are 13 residues in the CDR3. Looked up from germline, CDR1 is SGHTA and CDR2 is FQGTGA.